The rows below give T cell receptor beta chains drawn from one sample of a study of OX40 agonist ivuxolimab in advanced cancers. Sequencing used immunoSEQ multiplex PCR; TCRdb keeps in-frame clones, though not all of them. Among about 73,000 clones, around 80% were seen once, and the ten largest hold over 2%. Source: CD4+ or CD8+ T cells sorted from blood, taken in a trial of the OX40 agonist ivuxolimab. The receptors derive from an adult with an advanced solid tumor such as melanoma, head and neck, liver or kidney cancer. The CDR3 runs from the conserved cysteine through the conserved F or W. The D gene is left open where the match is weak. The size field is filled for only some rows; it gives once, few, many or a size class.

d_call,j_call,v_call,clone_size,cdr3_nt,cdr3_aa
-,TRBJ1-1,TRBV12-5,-,TGTGCTAGTGGTTTGGCACCTGATGGGAACACTGAAGCTTTCTTT,CASGLAPDGNTEAFF
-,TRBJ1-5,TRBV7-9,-,TGTGCCAGCAGCTTCTCAACAGGGTCGAGCAATCAGCCCCAGCATTTT,CASSFSTGSSNQPQHF
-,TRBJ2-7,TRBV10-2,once,TGCGCCAGCTGCCCCCAGGAGCCCTCCTACGAGCAGTACTTC,CASCPQEPSYEQYF
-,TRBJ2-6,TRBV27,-,TGTGCCAGCAGTTTACAGGGCTCTGGGGCCAACGTCCTGACTTTC,CASSLQGSGANVLTF
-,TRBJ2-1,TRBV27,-,TGTGCCAGCAGTTTATCGGCCCGGTCCGCCGGGGAGCAGTTCTTC,CASSLSARSAGEQFF
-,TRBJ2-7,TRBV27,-,TGTGCCAGCAGTTTAGAGGGAGGCCTCTCCTACGAGCAGTACTTC,CASSLEGGLSYEQYF
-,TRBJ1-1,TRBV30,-,TGTGCCTGGAAAAACGGACAGCTAAGAATGAACACTGAAGCTTTCTTT,CAWKNGQLRMNTEAFF
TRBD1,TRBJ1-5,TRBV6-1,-,TGTGCCAGCAGTGACCGGGACAGGGGAAATAGCAATCAGCCCCAGCATTTT,CASSDRDRGNSNQPQHF
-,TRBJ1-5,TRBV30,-,TGTGCCTGGAGTGTAGGGAGTAGCAATCAGCCCCAGCATTTT,CAWSVGSSNQPQHF
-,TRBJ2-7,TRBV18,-,TGTGCCAGCTCGACTGGGCCCGGCGGTAGGTACGAGCAGTACTTC,CASSTGPGGRYEQYF
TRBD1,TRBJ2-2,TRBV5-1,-,TGCGCCAGCAGCTGGGTCGGGACAGGGAACACCGGGGAGCTGTTTTTT,CASSWVGTGNTGELFF
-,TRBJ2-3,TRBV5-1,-,TGCGCCAGCAGCTCGGTCCTCGAGGATACGCAGTATTTT,CASSSVLEDTQYF
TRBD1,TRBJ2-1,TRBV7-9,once,TGTGCCAGCAGCGCCGGGACAGGTTCCTCGCCCAATGAGCAGTTCTTC,CASSAGTGSSPNEQFF
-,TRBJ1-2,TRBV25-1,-,TGTGCCAGCAGTGGTCCCCGGGACAATTCTCCATGGCACTATGGCTACACCTTC,CASSGPRDNSPWHYGYTF
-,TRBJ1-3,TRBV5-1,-,TGCGCCAGCAGGGAATCCGGGAGCTCTGGAAACACCATATATTTT,CASRESGSSGNTIYF
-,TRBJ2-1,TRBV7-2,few,TGTGCCAGCAGCCGTACCGGGACCGGGGGATTCTTC,CASSRTGTGGFF
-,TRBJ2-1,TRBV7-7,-,TGTGCCAGCAGCTTGACTGCGGGGCAGAACTCAGGGGAGCAGTTCTTC,CASSLTAGQNSGEQFF
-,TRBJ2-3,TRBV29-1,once,TGCAGCATGACCCTTACTAGCACAGATACGCAGTATTTT,CSMTLTSTDTQYF
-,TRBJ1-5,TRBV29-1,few,TGCAGCGCCGTCCCTCAGCCCCAGCATTTT,CSAVPQPQHF
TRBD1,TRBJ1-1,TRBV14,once,TGTGCCAGCAGCCAAGTCCTTGGGACAGGGGCAATGTACGCTGAAGCTTTCTTT,CASSQVLGTGAMYAEAFF
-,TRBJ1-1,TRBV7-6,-,TGTGCCAGCAGCTCCGGACAGGAAGCTTTCTTT,CASSSGQEAFF
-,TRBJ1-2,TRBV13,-,TGTGCCAGCAGCCTTGGACCGACGCCCGTGGACTATGGCTACACCTTC,CASSLGPTPVDYGYTF
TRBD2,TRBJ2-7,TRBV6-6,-,TGTGCCAGCAGCTCCGGGAGGGGGAGGCTCTACGAGCAGTACTTC,CASSSGRGRLYEQYF
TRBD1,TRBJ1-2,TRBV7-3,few,TGTGCCAAAGTGACAGGGAGGGGTTATGGCTACACCTTC,CAKVTGRGYGYTF
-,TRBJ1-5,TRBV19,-,TGTGCCAGTAGCTGGTGGGGGGACAATCAGCCCCAGCATTTT,CASSWWGDNQPQHF
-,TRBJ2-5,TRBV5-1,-,TGCGCCAGCAGCTTAGCAGCGCCAGGGGAGACCCAGTACTTC,CASSLAAPGETQYF